Listed below are T cell receptor beta chains from one sample, sequenced in a study of cytomegalovirus exposure and HLA in healthy donors. Assay: immunoSEQ multiplex PCR; the TCRdb copy retains only in-frame clones and omits some. The sample yields around 200,000 clones, about three quarters seen once. Sample: PBMCs. The source is a man aged 35 to 55 in good health and CMV-seronegative. Each CDR3 is given with its conserved first and last residue. The D gene is left open where the match is weak. Size values are once, few and many counts, or a class for expanded clones, and some rows have none.

d_call: -
cdr3_length: 14
clone_size: few
v_call: TRBV11-2
j_call: TRBJ2-5
cdr3_nt: TGTGCCAGCAGGAAGAAACGTAGTGAACAGACCCAGTACTTC
cdr3_aa: CASRKKRSEQTQYF

d_call: TRBD1
cdr3_length: 14
clone_size: few
v_call: TRBV27
j_call: TRBJ2-5
cdr3_nt: TGTGCCAGCAGTCCTCGGGACAGGCAAGAGACCCAGTACTTC
cdr3_aa: CASSPRDRQETQYF

d_call: TRBD1
cdr3_length: 14
clone_size: -
v_call: TRBV9
j_call: TRBJ1-4
cdr3_nt: TGTGCCAGCAGCGTAGGGACAGGGTATGAAAAACTGTTTTTT
cdr3_aa: CASSVGTGYEKLFF

d_call: TRBD1
cdr3_length: 15
clone_size: -
v_call: TRBV5-4
j_call: TRBJ1-1
cdr3_nt: TGTGCCAGCAGCTTAAAAGGGGGCTTGAACACTGAAGCTTTCTTT
cdr3_aa: CASSLKGGLNTEAFF

d_call: -
cdr3_length: 16
clone_size: -
v_call: TRBV5-1
j_call: TRBJ2-3
cdr3_nt: TGCGCCAGCAGCTTGGGCGGGCAGCCAAGCACAGATACGCAGTATTTT
cdr3_aa: CASSLGGQPSTDTQYF

d_call: -
cdr3_length: 16
clone_size: -
v_call: TRBV4-2
j_call: TRBJ2-3
cdr3_nt: TGTGCCAGCAGCCAAGATCAAGCGCTGGGCACAGATACGCAGTATTTT
cdr3_aa: CASSQDQALGTDTQYF

d_call: TRBD2
cdr3_length: 16
clone_size: -
v_call: TRBV5-1
j_call: TRBJ2-1
cdr3_nt: TGCGCCAGCAGCTTAGGACTAGCGGGAGGGCGAAATGAGCAGTTCTTC
cdr3_aa: CASSLGLAGGRNEQFF

d_call: TRBD1
cdr3_length: 16
clone_size: -
v_call: TRBV12-5
j_call: TRBJ2-7
cdr3_nt: TGTGCTAGTGGTTTGACCCAGGGACAGAATTTTTACGAGCAGTACTTC
cdr3_aa: CASGLTQGQNFYEQYF

d_call: TRBD1
cdr3_length: 14
clone_size: -
v_call: TRBV10-3
j_call: TRBJ1-2
cdr3_nt: TGTGCCATCAGTGAACAGACAGGGGTGGGTGGCTACACCTTC
cdr3_aa: CAISEQTGVGGYTF

d_call: TRBD1
cdr3_length: 14
clone_size: -
v_call: TRBV5-6
j_call: TRBJ1-2
cdr3_nt: TGTGCCAGCAGCTTGCGACAGGGGGCGGATGGCTACACCTTC
cdr3_aa: CASSLRQGADGYTF

d_call: TRBD2
cdr3_length: 16
clone_size: once
v_call: TRBV4-3
j_call: TRBJ2-7
cdr3_nt: TGCGCCAGCAGCCAAGAAGGTACTAGCGGGGGCTACGAGCAGTACTTC
cdr3_aa: CASSQEGTSGGYEQYF

d_call: TRBD1
cdr3_length: 13
clone_size: -
v_call: TRBV5-8
j_call: TRBJ2-5
cdr3_nt: TGTGCCAGCCCACAGGGGGACCAAGAGACCCAGTACTTC
cdr3_aa: CASPQGDQETQYF

d_call: TRBD2
cdr3_length: 15
clone_size: -
v_call: TRBV4-2
j_call: TRBJ2-5
cdr3_nt: TGTGCCAGCAGCCAAGATTCGGGGGGGGAACAGACCCAGTACTTC
cdr3_aa: CASSQDSGGEQTQYF

d_call: TRBD1
cdr3_length: 13
clone_size: -
v_call: TRBV2
j_call: TRBJ1-2
cdr3_nt: TGTGCCAGGACAAGGGGGCGCGGCTATGGCTACACCTTC
cdr3_aa: CARTRGRGYGYTF

d_call: -
cdr3_length: 16
clone_size: once
v_call: TRBV7-2
j_call: TRBJ1-5
cdr3_nt: TGTGCCAGCAGCGGGGGGGGGAGGGGCAGCAATCAGCCCCAGCATTTT
cdr3_aa: CASSGGGRGSNQPQHF

d_call: TRBD1
cdr3_length: 15
clone_size: -
v_call: TRBV5-1
j_call: TRBJ2-5
cdr3_nt: TGCGCCAGCAGCTTAGGGACAGGGATTCAAGAGACCCAGTACTTC
cdr3_aa: CASSLGTGIQETQYF